This passage covers 4 T cell receptor beta chains from one sample sequenced in a study of T cell repertoires in cytomegalovirus infection. Each CDR3 protein gets one entry after TCRdb re-called the reads with MiXCR. The sample gives about 260,000 distinct CDR3 sequences, roughly 13% of which show up once; 8.5% to 9% is in the top ten. Sequencing used PBMCs. Receptor source: a human donor in good health (CMV status not recorded). Some clones in this sample may be carry-over from other donors' samples.

This chain links TRBV12-3 or TRBV12-4 with TRBJ2-1, with D tentatively TRBD1 (5 bases). V lost 10 bases, J lost 5 bases, and 15 bases lay in between. There are 13 residues in the CDR3. The CDR3 DNA sequence: TGTGCCACAGCGAGAGGCAGGGACAATGAGCAGTTCTTC. Protein sequence: CATARGRDNEQFF.

There are many counts of this clonotype. The V call is TRBV25-1, the J call TRBJ1-6; D may be TRBD1 (5 bases). The CDR3 runs 13 residues. V lost 8 bases and J lost 9, with 14 bases in between. Germline V lookup: CDR1 MGHDK, CDR2 SYGVNS. As DNA, the CDR3 is TGTGCCAGCCGGGACGAGGGGTTTTCACCCCTCCACTTT. This gives the protein CASRDEGFSPLHF.

This clonotype was detected ten times or more. The genes are TRBV19 and TRBJ1-5; 11 bases fit TRBD1. CDR3 size: 19 residues. Losses at the gene ends were 6 bases for V and 1 base for J; bases not matched to a gene: 14. Germline values: CDR1 LNHDA, CDR2 SQIVND (reference sequence). The CDR3 sequence: CASSSFWTGGAASNQPQHF. DNA for the CDR3: TGTGCCAGTAGCTCTTTCTGGACAGGGGGCGCGGCGAGCAATCAGCCCCAGCATTTT.

In this sample, this clonotype turned up many times. The genes are TRBV12-3 or TRBV12-4 and TRBJ2-2; weak D call: TRBD2 (6 bases). V was clipped by 4 bases and J by 5 bases, with 11 bases between them. The length of the CDR3 is 14 residues. CDR3 residues: CASSSGGATGELFF. The CDR3 DNA follows: TGTGCCAGCAGTTCAGGCGGGGCAACCGGGGAGCTGTTTTTT.